This is a list of T cell receptor beta chains from one sample in a study of blood T cell repertoires in COVID-19. Profiled with immunoSEQ multiplex PCR; TCRdb holds only in-frame clones, not every one. The sample holds 350,000 to 450,000 clones; around nine tenths are singletons and the top ten take approximately 2.9%. Material: peripheral blood. The receptors shown here come from a human donor in a cohort sampled during active COVID-19. Each CDR3 is given with its conserved first and last residue. The D gene is left open where the match is weak.

V	J	D	CDR3	DNA
TRBV19	TRBJ2-7	TRBD1	CASALRVGTGPYEQYF	TGTGCCAGTGCCCTAAGGGTCGGGACAGGCCCCTACGAGCAGTACTTC
TRBV29-1	TRBJ2-3	TRBD1	CSVEDLGTGIQTDTQYF	TGCAGCGTTGAAGATCTTGGGACAGGGATCCAGACAGATACGCAGTATTTT
TRBV2	TRBJ2-7	TRBD2	CASSLSGDPSEQYF	TGTGCCAGCAGCCTGAGCGGGGACCCCTCCGAGCAGTACTTC
TRBV7-9	TRBJ2-7	TRBD1	CASRPRTGRNEQYF	TGTGCCAGCAGACCAAGGACAGGGAGGAACGAGCAGTACTTC
TRBV11-2	TRBJ1-4	NA	CASSFSGRGEKLFF	TGTGCCAGCAGCTTCTCAGGGCGCGGAGAAAAACTGTTTTTT
TRBV30	TRBJ2-3	TRBD2	CAWSKTSGGRDTQYF	TGTGCCTGGAGTAAGACTAGCGGGGGGAGAGATACGCAGTATTTT
TRBV4-1	TRBJ2-7	TRBD2	CASSLAGSSSYEQYF	TGCGCCAGCAGCTTAGCGGGGTCCTCCTCCTACGAGCAGTACTTC
TRBV6-5	TRBJ2-4	TRBD2	CASRGGSVDIQYF	TGTGCCAGCCGCGGGGGTAGTGTAGACATTCAGTACTTC
TRBV28	TRBJ1-2	NA	CASRARGGGYGYTF	TGTGCCAGCAGGGCGAGGGGCGGGGGCTATGGCTACACCTTC
TRBV6-8	TRBJ1-5	NA	CASSWEGSNQPQHF	TGTGCCAGCAGTTGGGAGGGGTCCAATCAGCCCCAGCATTTT
TRBV6-6	TRBJ1-3	NA	CATRGGAGNTIYF	TGTGCCACCCGGGGGGGGGCTGGAAACACCATATATTTT